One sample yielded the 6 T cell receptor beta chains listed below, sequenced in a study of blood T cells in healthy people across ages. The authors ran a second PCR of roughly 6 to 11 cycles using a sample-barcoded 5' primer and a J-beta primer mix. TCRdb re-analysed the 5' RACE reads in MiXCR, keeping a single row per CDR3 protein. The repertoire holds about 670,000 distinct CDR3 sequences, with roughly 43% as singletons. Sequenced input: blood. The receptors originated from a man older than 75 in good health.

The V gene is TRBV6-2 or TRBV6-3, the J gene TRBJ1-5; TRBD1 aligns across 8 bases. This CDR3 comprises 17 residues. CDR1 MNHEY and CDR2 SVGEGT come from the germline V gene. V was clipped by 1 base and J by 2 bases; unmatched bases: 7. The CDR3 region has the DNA TGTGCCAGCAGTTACTTACCCGGGGGACAGGGCAATCAGCCCCAGCATTTT. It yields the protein CASSYLPGGQGNQPQHF.

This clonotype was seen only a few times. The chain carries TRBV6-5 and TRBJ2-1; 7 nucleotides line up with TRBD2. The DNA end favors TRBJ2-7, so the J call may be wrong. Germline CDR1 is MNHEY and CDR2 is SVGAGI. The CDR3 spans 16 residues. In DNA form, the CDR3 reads TGTGCCAGCAGGTCGACTAGCCCGAACCAAGGCAATGAGCAGTACTTC. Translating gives CASRSTSPNQGNEQYF.

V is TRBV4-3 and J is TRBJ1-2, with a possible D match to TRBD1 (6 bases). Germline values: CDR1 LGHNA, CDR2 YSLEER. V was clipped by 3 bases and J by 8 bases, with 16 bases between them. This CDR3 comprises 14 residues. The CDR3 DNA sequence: TGCGCCAGCAGCCAGCCAGGGGCCCGGGGAGGCTACACCTTC. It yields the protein CASSQPGARGGYTF.

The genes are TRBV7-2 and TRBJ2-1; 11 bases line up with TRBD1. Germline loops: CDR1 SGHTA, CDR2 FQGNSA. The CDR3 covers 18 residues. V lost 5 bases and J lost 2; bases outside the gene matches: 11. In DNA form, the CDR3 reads TGTGCCAGCAGCGTCCGGACAGGGGGCGGGAGTACCTACAATGAGCAGTTCTTC. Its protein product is CASSVRTGGGSTYNEQFF.

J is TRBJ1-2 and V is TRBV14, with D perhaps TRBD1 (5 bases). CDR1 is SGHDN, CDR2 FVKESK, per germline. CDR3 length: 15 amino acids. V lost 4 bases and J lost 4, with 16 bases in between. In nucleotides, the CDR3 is TGTGCCAGCAGCCCACTGAGCAGGGCCGCCTATGGCTACACCTTC. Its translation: CASSPLSRAAYGYTF. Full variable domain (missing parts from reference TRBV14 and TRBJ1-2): EAGVTQFPSHSVIEKGQTVTLRCDPISGHDNLYWYRRVMGKEIKFLLHFVKESKQDESGMPNNRFLAERTGGTYSTLKVQPAELEDSGVYFCASSPLSRAAYGYTFGSGTRLTVV.

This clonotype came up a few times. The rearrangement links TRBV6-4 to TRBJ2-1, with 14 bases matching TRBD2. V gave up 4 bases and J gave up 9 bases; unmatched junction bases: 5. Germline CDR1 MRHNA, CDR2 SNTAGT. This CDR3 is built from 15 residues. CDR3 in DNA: TGTGCCAGCAGTGTCGGGACTAGCGGGAGATCTGAGCAGTTCTTC. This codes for CASSVGTSGRSEQFF.